Listed below are T cell receptor beta chains from one sample, sequenced in a study of T cells in Graves' hyperthyroidism and ophthalmopathy. TCRdb fed the multiplex PCR reads into MiXCR, producing one record per CDR3 protein. The sample records over 650,000 distinct CDR3 sequences, around 15% being singletons. Material for sequencing was blood. The source of these receptors is a man aged 18 to 30 with Graves' hyperthyroidism. Both conserved end residues are part of each CDR3. Each record gives: D gene, J gene, V gene, clone size, CDR3 protein, CDR3 DNA. D genes are given only for firm matches. Clone size is given for some rows only: seen once, a few or many times, or a class if the clone is expanded.

D gene: NA; J gene: TRBJ1-2; V gene: TRBV12-3/TRBV12-4; clone size: many; CDR3 protein: CASSSPPGRYGYTF; CDR3 DNA: TGTGCCAGCAGTTCCCCCCCGGGGAGGTATGGCTACACCTTC
D gene: NA; J gene: TRBJ2-3; V gene: TRBV2; clone size: NA; CDR3 protein: CASSERGRTDTQYF; CDR3 DNA: TGTGCCAGCAGTGAACGAGGCCGCACAGATACGCAGTATTTT
D gene: NA; J gene: TRBJ1-5; V gene: TRBV6-1; clone size: NA; CDR3 protein: CASSERLILQHF; CDR3 DNA: TGTGCCAGCAGTGAGAGACTCATACTACAGCATTTT
D gene: TRBD1; J gene: TRBJ2-1; V gene: TRBV20-1; clone size: many; CDR3 protein: CSAPGTGKYNEQFF; CDR3 DNA: TGCAGTGCTCCCGGGACAGGGAAATACAATGAGCAGTTCTTC
D gene: NA; J gene: TRBJ2-1; V gene: TRBV2; clone size: NA; CDR3 protein: CASTLGGPRGQFF; CDR3 DNA: TGTGCCAGCACCCTGGGAGGCCCTCGAGGGCAGTTCTTC
D gene: NA; J gene: TRBJ1-5; V gene: TRBV6-2/TRBV6-3; clone size: many; CDR3 protein: CASSANIQPQHF; CDR3 DNA: TGTGCCAGCAGCGCTAATATTCAGCCCCAGCATTTT
D gene: TRBD1; J gene: TRBJ2-7; V gene: TRBV4-3; clone size: few; CDR3 protein: CASSQGQGGLNPYEQYF; CDR3 DNA: TGCGCCAGCAGCCAGGGACAGGGGGGACTAAACCCCTACGAGCAGTACTTC
D gene: TRBD2; J gene: TRBJ2-2; V gene: TRBV5-1; clone size: few; CDR3 protein: CASSVPGLAGAGELFF; CDR3 DNA: TGCGCCAGCAGCGTACCGGGACTAGCGGGTGCCGGGGAGCTGTTTTTT
D gene: TRBD2; J gene: TRBJ2-5; V gene: TRBV20-1; clone size: NA; CDR3 protein: CSVYSTSGIHQETQYF; CDR3 DNA: TGCAGCGTATACTCGACTAGCGGGATTCACCAAGAGACCCAGTACTTC
D gene: NA; J gene: TRBJ2-5; V gene: TRBV28; clone size: many; CDR3 protein: CASAGTPYQETQYF; CDR3 DNA: TGTGCCAGCGCCGGGACCCCGTACCAAGAGACCCAGTACTTC
D gene: NA; J gene: TRBJ1-5; V gene: TRBV28; clone size: many; CDR3 protein: CASRYPNGQYNQPQHF; CDR3 DNA: TGTGCCAGCAGATACCCCAACGGACAGTACAATCAGCCCCAGCATTTT
D gene: NA; J gene: TRBJ2-1; V gene: TRBV5-1; clone size: NA; CDR3 protein: CASSFRATPVAYSSYNEQFF; CDR3 DNA: TGCGCCAGCAGCTTTCGTGCCACACCAGTAGCGTATAGCTCCTACAATGAGCAGTTCTTC
D gene: TRBD1; J gene: TRBJ2-7; V gene: TRBV12-3/TRBV12-4; clone size: many; CDR3 protein: CASSFGTGTGFEQYF; CDR3 DNA: TGTGCCAGCAGTTTCGGCACCGGGACAGGTTTCGAGCAGTACTTC
D gene: TRBD2; J gene: TRBJ2-5; V gene: TRBV2; clone size: many; CDR3 protein: CASSGIAGIQETQYF; CDR3 DNA: TGTGCCAGCAGTGGGATAGCGGGCATACAAGAGACCCAGTACTTC
D gene: NA; J gene: TRBJ1-1; V gene: TRBV5-1; clone size: many; CDR3 protein: CASSLAAVGGLTEAFF; CDR3 DNA: TGCGCCAGCAGCTTGGCCGCCGTTGGAGGACTCACTGAAGCTTTCTTT
D gene: TRBD1; J gene: TRBJ1-2; V gene: TRBV9; clone size: NA; CDR3 protein: CASSDTGGRGYTF; CDR3 DNA: TGTGCCAGCAGCGACACAGGGGGCCGTGGCTACACCTTC
D gene: TRBD1; J gene: TRBJ2-7; V gene: TRBV28; clone size: many; CDR3 protein: CASSFRTGVWQYF; CDR3 DNA: TGTGCCAGCAGTTTTCGGACAGGGGTATGGCAGTACTTC
D gene: NA; J gene: TRBJ2-3; V gene: TRBV6-1; clone size: few; CDR3 protein: CATLTSRSTDTQYF; CDR3 DNA: TGTGCCACCCTAACGAGCCGAAGCACAGATACGCAGTATTTT
D gene: NA; J gene: TRBJ1-6; V gene: TRBV19; clone size: NA; CDR3 protein: CASSGGASYNSPLHF; CDR3 DNA: TGTGCCAGTAGTGGGGGCGCCTCCTATAATTCACCCCTCCACTTT
D gene: NA; J gene: TRBJ1-1; V gene: TRBV19; clone size: NA; CDR3 protein: CASKRVAALRDTEAFF; CDR3 DNA: TGTGCCAGTAAGCGGGTGGCAGCCCTTCGGGACACTGAAGCTTTCTTT
D gene: NA; J gene: TRBJ2-1; V gene: TRBV3-1; clone size: few; CDR3 protein: CASSQDPNYNEQFF; CDR3 DNA: TGTGCCAGCAGCCAAGATCCGAACTACAATGAGCAGTTCTTC